The 9 T cell receptor beta chains below all came from one sample that was sequenced in a study of blood T cell repertoires in COVID-19. Generated by immunoSEQ multiplex PCR, the TCRdb table keeps only in-frame clones and is missing some. The sample has roughly 170,000 clones; approximately 80% are singletons. The sample consisted of PBMCs or T cells enriched from blood (not recorded which). These receptors all stem from a woman between 45 and 65 years old who had recovered from COVID-19.

The chain carries TRBV24-1 and TRBJ2-3, with unresolved D. The CDR3 is 13 residues long. Germline V gene lookup returns CDR1 KGHDR and CDR2 SFDVKD. The V and J ends lost 5 bases and 0 bases respectively, with 5 bases between them. CDR3 DNA: TGTGCCACCAGTGGTCAAAGCACAGATACGCAGTATTTT. It encodes CATSGQSTDTQYF.

This clone was picked up a small number of times. The chain's CDR3 is CASSRGPDGNTIYF. CDR3 DNA: TGTGCCAGCAGTAGGGGCCCGGATGGAAACACCATATATTTT. The rearrangement joins TRBV6-5 to TRBJ1-3; possible D gene TRBD1, 5 bases. Trimming stripped 5 bases from V and 3 bases from J, with 11 bases between. There are 14 residues in the CDR3. Germline CDR1 MNHEY, CDR2 SVGAGI.

The chain carries TRBV15 and TRBJ2-1; no reliable D call. V was cut by 1 base and J by 6 bases, with 13 bases left in between. This CDR3 is 15 amino acids long. The germline V gene has CDR1 LNHNV and CDR2 YYDKDF (reference sequence). The CDR3 DNA reads as TGTGCCACCAGCAGAGCCCCTAGTTTAGGCAATGAGCAGTTCTTC. Encoded protein: CATSRAPSLGNEQFF.

The V call is TRBV3-1 (or the pseudogene TRBV3-2), the J call TRBJ1-1, with no clear D. Germline V CDR1 and CDR2: LGHDT, YNNKEL (reference sequence). The V gene lost 8 bases and the J gene lost 4 bases, with 14 bases spanning the gap. The CDR3 is made up of 13 amino acids. The DNA for the CDR3 is TGTGCCAGCGGACCCCGGGAGGTCACTGAAGCTTTCTTT. This sequence encodes CASGPREVTEAFF.

This clone was recorded a few times. The V call is TRBV5-1, the J call TRBJ2-3; tentative D call: TRBD2 (6 bases). This CDR3 is 15 amino acids long. From germline, CDR1 is SGHRS and CDR2 YFSETQ. Trimming stripped 7 bases from V and 2 bases from J, with 17 bases between. The CDR3 spells CASRRRGEVTDTQYF. The CDR3 DNA reads as TGCGCCAGCCGTAGGCGGGGAGAGGTCACAGATACGCAGTATTTT.

The chain combines TRBV5-1 with TRBJ2-2; D gene uncertain. The V end lost 3 bases, the J end lost 1 base, and 4 bases lay between the germline ends. The CDR3 length is 13 residues. Germline values: CDR1 SGHRS, CDR2 YFSETQ. The CDR3 coding sequence is TGCGCCAGCAGCTCGGGGAACACCGGGGAGCTGTTTTTT. Its protein product is CASSSGNTGELFF.

The chain has TRBV18 and TRBJ2-1; TRBD1 is a possible D gene (6 bases). Trimming left V 5 bases short and J 11 bases short, with 10 bases between. There are 11 residues in the CDR3. CDR1 KGHSH and CDR2 LQKENI come from the germline V gene. The CDR3 region is CASSTQGKQFF. The CDR3, as DNA: TGTGCCAGCTCAACCCAGGGGAAGCAGTTCTTC.

The chain employs TRBV5-4 and TRBJ2-7; D gene uncertain. V was cut by 1 base and J by 0 bases, with 5 bases left in between. The CDR3 sequence is 13 residues long. The germline V gene encodes CDR1 SGHNT and CDR2 YYREEE (reference sequence). The CDR3 is CASSLRSSYEQYF. The CDR3 region has the DNA TGTGCCAGCAGCTTGCGCAGCTCCTACGAGCAGTACTTC.

The chain joins TRBV7-3 to TRBJ2-7; 11 positions agree with TRBD2. From germline, CDR1 is SGHTA and CDR2 FQGTGA. This CDR3 comprises 14 residues. With 6 bases clipped from V and 6 bases from J, the junction kept 7 bases outside the gene matches. CDR3 residues: CASSPTSGAREQYF. DNA for the CDR3: TGTGCCAGCAGTCCGACTAGCGGGGCCCGCGAGCAGTACTTC.